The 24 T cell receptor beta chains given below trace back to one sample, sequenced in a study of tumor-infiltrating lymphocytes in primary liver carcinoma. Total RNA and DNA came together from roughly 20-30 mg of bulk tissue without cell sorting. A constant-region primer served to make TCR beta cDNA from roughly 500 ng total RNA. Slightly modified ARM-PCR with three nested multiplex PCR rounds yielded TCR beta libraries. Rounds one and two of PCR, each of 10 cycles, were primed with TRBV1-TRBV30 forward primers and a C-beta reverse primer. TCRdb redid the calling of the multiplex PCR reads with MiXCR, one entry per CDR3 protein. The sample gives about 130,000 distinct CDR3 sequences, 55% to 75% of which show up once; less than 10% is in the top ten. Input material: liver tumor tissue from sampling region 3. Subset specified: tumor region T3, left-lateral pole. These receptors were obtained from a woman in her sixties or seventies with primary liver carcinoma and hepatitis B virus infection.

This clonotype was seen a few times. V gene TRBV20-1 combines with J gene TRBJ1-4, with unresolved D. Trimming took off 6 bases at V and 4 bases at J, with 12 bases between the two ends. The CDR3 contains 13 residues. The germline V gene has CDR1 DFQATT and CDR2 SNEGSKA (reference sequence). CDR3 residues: CSARTEHNEKLFF. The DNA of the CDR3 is TGCAGTGCCAGGACCGAACATAATGAAAAACTGTTTTTT.

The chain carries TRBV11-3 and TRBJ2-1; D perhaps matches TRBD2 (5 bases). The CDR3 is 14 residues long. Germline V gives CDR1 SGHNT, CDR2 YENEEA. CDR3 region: CVSSPGSASGEQFF. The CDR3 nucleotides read TGTGTTAGCAGCCCCGGTTCGGCGTCGGGGGAGCAGTTCTTC.

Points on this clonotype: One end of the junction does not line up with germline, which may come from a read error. The CDR3, as DNA: TGTGCCAGTGCCCGGACGGGCAGGGGTCAGTCCCAGCATTTT. It encodes CASARTGRGQSQHF. The chain employs TRBV6-6 and TRBJ1-5; possibly TRBD1 for D (6 bases). CDR3 length: 14 amino acids. Germline V CDR1 and CDR2: MNHNY, SVGAGI (reference sequence).

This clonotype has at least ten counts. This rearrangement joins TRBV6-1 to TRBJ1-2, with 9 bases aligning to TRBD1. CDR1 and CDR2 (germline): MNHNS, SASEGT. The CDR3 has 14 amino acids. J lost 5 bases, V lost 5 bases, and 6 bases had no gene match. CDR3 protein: CASSPDRGTYGYTF. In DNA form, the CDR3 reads TGTGCCAGCAGTCCGGACAGGGGCACTTATGGCTACACCTTC.

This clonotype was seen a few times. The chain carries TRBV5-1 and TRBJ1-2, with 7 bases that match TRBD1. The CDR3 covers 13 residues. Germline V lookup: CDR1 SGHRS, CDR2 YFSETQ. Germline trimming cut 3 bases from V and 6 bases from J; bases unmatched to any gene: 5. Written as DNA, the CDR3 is TGCGCCAGCAGCTGGCAAGGGGGCGATGGCTACACCTTC. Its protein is CASSWQGGDGYTF.

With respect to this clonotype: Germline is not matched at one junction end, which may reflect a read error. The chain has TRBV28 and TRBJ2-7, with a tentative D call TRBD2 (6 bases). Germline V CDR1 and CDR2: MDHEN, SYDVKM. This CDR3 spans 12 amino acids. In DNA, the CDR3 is TGTGCCAGCTGTTTTGCGGGGCTCGAGCAGTACTTC. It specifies CASCFAGLEQYF.

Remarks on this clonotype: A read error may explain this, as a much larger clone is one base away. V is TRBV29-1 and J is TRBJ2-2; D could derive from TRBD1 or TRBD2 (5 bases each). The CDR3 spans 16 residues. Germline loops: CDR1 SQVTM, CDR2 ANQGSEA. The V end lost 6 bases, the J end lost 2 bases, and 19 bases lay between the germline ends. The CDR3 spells CSVPRGLVGNTGELFF. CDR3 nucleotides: TGCAGCGTCCCGAGGGGCCTAGTGGGAAACACCGGGGAGCTGTTTTTT.

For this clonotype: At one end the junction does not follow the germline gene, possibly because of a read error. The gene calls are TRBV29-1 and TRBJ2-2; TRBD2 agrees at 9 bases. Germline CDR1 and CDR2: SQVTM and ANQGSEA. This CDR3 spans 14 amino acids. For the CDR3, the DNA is TGCAGCGTTGGGACTAGCGATAACACCGGGAAGCTGTTTTTT. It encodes CSVGTSDNTGKLFF.

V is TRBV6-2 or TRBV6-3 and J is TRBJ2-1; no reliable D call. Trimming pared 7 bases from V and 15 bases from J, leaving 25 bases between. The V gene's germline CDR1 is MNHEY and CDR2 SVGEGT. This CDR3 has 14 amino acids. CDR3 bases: TGTGCCAGCACCGTACCCTCACCCCTAAACCAACCGTTCTTC. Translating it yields CASTVPSPLNQPFF.

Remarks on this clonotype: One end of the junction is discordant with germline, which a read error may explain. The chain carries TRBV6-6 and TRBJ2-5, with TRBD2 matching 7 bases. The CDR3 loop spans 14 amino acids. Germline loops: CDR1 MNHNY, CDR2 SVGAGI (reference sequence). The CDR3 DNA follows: TGTGCCAGCACTAGGACTAGTGGGGAAGAGACCCCGTACTTC. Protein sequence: CASTRTSGEETPYF.

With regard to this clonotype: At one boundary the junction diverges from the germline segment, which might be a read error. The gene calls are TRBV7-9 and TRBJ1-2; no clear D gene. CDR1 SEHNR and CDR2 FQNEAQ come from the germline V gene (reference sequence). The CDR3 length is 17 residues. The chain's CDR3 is CASSAAESIPTTSGYIF. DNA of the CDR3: TGTGCCAGCAGCGCCGCGGAGAGTATCCCCACAACGTCTGGCTACATCTTC.

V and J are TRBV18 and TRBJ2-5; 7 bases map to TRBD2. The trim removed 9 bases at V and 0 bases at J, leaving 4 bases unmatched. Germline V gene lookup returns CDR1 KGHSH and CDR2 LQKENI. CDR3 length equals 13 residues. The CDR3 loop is CARSAGHQETQYF. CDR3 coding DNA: TGTGCCAGATCAGCGGGACACCAAGAGACCCAGTACTTC.

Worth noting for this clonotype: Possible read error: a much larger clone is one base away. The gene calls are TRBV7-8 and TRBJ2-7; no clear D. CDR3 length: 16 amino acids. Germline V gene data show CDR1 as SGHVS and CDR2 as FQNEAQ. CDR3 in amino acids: CASSLESLTTSYKQYF. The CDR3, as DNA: TGTGCCAGCAGCTTAGAATCCCTGACAACCTCCTACAAGCAGTACTTC. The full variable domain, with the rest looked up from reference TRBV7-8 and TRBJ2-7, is GAGVSQSPRYKVAKRGQDVALRCDPISGHVSLFWYQQALGQGPEFLTYFQNEAQLDKSGLPSDRFFAERPEGSVSTLKIQRTQQEDSAVYLCASSLESLTTSYKQYFGPGTRLTVT.

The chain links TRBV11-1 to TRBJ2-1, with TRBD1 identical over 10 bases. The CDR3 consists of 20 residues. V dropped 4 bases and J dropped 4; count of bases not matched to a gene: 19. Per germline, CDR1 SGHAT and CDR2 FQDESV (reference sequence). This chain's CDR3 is CASSSPTGTGDFSSYNEQFF. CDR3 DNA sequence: TGTGCCAGCAGCTCCCCCACCGGGACAGGGGACTTTAGCTCTTACAATGAGCAGTTCTTC.

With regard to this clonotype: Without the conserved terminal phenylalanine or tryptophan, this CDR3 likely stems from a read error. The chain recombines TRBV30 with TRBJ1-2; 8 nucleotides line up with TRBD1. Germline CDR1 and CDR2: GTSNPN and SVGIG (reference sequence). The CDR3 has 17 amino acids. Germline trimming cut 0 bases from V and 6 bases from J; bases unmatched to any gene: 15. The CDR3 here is CAWSVRDRSRGANGYTL. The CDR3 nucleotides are TGTGCCTGGAGTGTTCGGGACAGGTCCCGGGGTGCGAATGGCTACACCCTC.

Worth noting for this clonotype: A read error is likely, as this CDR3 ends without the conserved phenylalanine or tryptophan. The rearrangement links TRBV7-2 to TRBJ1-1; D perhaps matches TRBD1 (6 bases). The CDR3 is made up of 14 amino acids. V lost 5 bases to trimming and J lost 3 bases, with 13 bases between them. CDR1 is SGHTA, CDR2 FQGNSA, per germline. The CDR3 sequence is CASSRRTADTEAFS. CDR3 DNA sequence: TGTGCCAGCAGCCGAAGGACAGCGGACACTGAAGCTTTCTCT.

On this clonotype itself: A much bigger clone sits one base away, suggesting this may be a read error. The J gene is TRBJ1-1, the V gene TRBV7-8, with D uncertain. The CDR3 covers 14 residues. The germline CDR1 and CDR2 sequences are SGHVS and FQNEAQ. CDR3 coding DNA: TGTGCCAGCAACTTAGTGGCAGCGAACACTGAAGCTTTCTTT. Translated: CASNLVAANTEAFF.

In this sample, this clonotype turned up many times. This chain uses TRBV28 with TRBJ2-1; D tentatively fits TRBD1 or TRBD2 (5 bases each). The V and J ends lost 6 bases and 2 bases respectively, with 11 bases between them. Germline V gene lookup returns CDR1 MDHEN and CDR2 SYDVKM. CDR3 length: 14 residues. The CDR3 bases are TGTGCCAGCAGAAGCAGGGAGACCTACAATGAGCAGTTCTTC. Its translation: CASRSRETYNEQFF.

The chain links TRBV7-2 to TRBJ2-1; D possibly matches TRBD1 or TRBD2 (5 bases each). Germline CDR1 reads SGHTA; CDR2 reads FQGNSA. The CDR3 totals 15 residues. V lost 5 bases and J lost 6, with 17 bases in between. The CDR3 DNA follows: TGTGCCAGCAGCATACCGGGACCCGCCGCCAATGAGCAGTTCTTC. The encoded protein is CASSIPGPAANEQFF.

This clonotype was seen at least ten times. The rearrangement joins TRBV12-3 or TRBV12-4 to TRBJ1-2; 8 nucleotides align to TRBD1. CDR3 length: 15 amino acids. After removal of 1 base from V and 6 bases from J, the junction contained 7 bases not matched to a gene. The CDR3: CASSLVRGRRNGYTF. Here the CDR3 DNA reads TGTGCCAGCAGTTTAGTCAGGGGGCGCCGGAATGGCTACACCTTC.

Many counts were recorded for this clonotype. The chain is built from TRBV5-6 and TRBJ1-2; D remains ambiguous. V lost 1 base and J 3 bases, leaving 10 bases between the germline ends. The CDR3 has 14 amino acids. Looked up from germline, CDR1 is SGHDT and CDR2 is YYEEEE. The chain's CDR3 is CASSLRREYYGYTF. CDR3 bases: TGTGCCAGCAGCTTGAGAAGGGAATACTATGGCTACACCTTC.

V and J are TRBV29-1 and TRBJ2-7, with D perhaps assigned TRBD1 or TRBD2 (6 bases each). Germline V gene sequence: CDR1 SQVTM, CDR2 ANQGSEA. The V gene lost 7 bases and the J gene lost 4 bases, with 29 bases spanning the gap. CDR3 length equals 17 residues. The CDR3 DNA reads TGCAGCGGACTAGGGCGCGCGCTCTTGGGGGGCCATTACGAGCAGTACTTC. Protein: CSGLGRALLGGHYEQYF.

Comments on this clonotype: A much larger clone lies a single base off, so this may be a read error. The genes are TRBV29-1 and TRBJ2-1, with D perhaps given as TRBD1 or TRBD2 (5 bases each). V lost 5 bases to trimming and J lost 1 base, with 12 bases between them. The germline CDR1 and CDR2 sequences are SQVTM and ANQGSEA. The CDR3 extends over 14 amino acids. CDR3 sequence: CSVNGGSSYNEQFF. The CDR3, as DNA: TGCAGCGTTAATGGGGGATCATCCTACAATGAGCAGTTCTTC.

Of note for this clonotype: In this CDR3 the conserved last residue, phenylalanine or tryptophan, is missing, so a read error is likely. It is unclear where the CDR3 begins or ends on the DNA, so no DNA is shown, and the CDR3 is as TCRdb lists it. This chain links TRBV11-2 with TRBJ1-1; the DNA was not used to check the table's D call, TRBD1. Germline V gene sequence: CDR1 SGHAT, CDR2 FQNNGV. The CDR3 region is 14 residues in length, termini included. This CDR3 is CASNTQGGNTEAFL.